The 31 T cell receptor beta chains presented below share a single source sample, sequenced in a study of human T cells and chemical hapten exposure. Described time point: patch test 2, 6 weeks after DPC sensitization. Treatment meaning: therapeutic diphenylcyclopropenone sensitization with weekly scalp DPC. Via MiXCR, TCRdb re-called the RACE reads, giving one row per CDR3 protein. The repertoire holds around 360,000 distinct CDR3 sequences, more than 5% seen once, with about 5% in the top ten. This sample comprised whole blood, obtained in connection with sensitization to the hapten diphenylcyclopropenone (DPC). The receptors stem from a woman aged 18-29 years with alopecia areata. Some clones in this sample may be carry-over from other donors' samples.

The table lists this clonotype with many counts. This chain links TRBV6-2 or TRBV6-3 with TRBJ1-1; D gene ambiguous. CDR3 length: 12 amino acids. Germline V gene lookup returns CDR1 MNHEY and CDR2 SVGEGT. Deletions cut 2 bases from V and 8 bases from J, with 9 bases between. CDR3 sequence: CASSYGGSEAFF. Written as DNA, the CDR3 is TGTGCCAGCAGTTACGGAGGGAGCGAAGCTTTCTTT.

This clonotype was seen more than once but under ten times. The chain recombines TRBV5-1 with TRBJ1-1, with D possibly being TRBD1 (5 bases). The CDR3 runs 15 residues. Germline values: CDR1 SGHRS, CDR2 YFSETQ. Between the trimmed V and J ends, which lost 0 bases and 0 bases, there was a span of 9 bases. The CDR3 DNA is TGCGCCAGCAGCTTGGAGGGACTCATGAACACTGAAGCTTTCTTT. Translated: CASSLEGLMNTEAFF.

This clonotype was counted between two and nine times. The chain links TRBV27 to TRBJ1-5; D is possibly TRBD1 (5 bases). V lost 2 bases and J 4 bases, leaving 15 bases between the germline ends. Germline CDR1 and CDR2: MNHEY and SMNVEV (reference sequence). The CDR3 sequence is 16 residues long. CDR3 loop: CASSLIGVEGNQPQHF. DNA for the CDR3: TGTGCCAGCAGTTTAATTGGGGTTGAGGGGAATCAGCCCCAGCATTTT.

This clonotype was observed a few times. The CDR3 sequence is CSAPLSDTQYF. The CDR3 DNA sequence: TGCAGTGCTCCACTATCCGATACGCAGTATTTT. The J gene is TRBJ2-3, the V gene TRBV20-1; D gene unclear. Germline lookup yields CDR1 DFQATT and CDR2 SNEGSKA (reference sequence). This CDR3 spans 11 amino acids. Trimming pared 5 bases from V and 6 bases from J, leaving 9 bases between.

This clonotype was observed at least ten times. The chain uses TRBV6-5 and TRBJ1-1; 7 bases map to TRBD1. There are 13 residues in the CDR3. V lost 5 bases and J lost 6; bases outside the gene matches: 6. Germline V gives CDR1 MNHEY, CDR2 SVGAGI. The CDR3 DNA sequence: TGTGCCAGCAGTACAGGGGAAAGGCCTGAAGCTTTCTTT. It specifies CASSTGERPEAFF.

This clonotype was seen ten or more times. The chain recombines TRBV4-1 with TRBJ1-4; TRBD1 might be the D (5 bases). This CDR3 comprises 15 residues. Germline lookup yields CDR1 MGHRA and CDR2 YSYEKL. The V and J ends lost 0 bases and 7 bases respectively, with 12 bases between them. CDR3 sequence reads: CASSQDIQGGEKLFF. CDR3 DNA sequence: TGCGCCAGCAGCCAAGATATCCAGGGAGGTGAAAAACTGTTTTTT.

V usage is TRBV5-1 and J usage is TRBJ1-1, with 8 bases matching TRBD1. Trimming cost V 1 base and J 7 bases; bases outside gene matches: 6. Germline V CDR1 and CDR2: SGHRS, YFSETQ. The CDR3 runs 14 residues. In DNA form, the CDR3 reads TGCGCCAGCAGCTTGAACAGGGGGACAGGTGAAGCTTTCTTT. Encoded protein: CASSLNRGTGEAFF.

DNA for the CDR3: TGCAGCGTTGAAGATCGAACGGTTAGCTCTGGGGCCAACGTCCTGACTTTC. Amino acid sequence: CSVEDRTVSSGANVLTF. The gene calls are TRBV29-1 and TRBJ2-6; no firm D call. From germline, CDR1 is SQVTM and CDR2 ANQGSEA. The V gene lost 0 bases and the J gene lost 0 bases, with 12 bases spanning the gap. This CDR3 has 17 amino acids.

This clonotype was detected a few times. The gene calls are TRBV20-1 and TRBJ1-5; D gene ambiguous. Per the germline V gene, CDR1 is DFQATT and CDR2 is SNEGSKA (reference sequence). The CDR3 covers 13 residues. V lost 0 bases and J 4 bases, leaving 7 bases between the germline ends. CDR3: CSARDPTNQPQHF. The CDR3 DNA follows: TGCAGTGCTAGAGATCCCACAAATCAGCCCCAGCATTTT.

This clonotype was observed a handful of times. CDR3 loop: CASSLVHTSYNEQFF. In DNA form, the CDR3 reads TGTGCCAGCAGCTTAGTGCACACCTCCTACAATGAGCAGTTCTTC. V and J are TRBV7-2 and TRBJ2-1, with no clear D. Trimming left V 1 base short and J 0 bases short, with 7 bases between. In germline, CDR1 is SGHTA, CDR2 FQGNSA. The CDR3 spans 15 residues. The variable domain in full, with the rest retrieved from reference TRBV7-2 and TRBJ2-1, is GAGVSQSPSNKVTEKGKDVELRCDPISGHTALYWYRQSLGQGLEFLIYFQGNSAPDKSGLPSDRFSAERTGGSVSTLTIQRTQQEDSAVYLCASSLVHTSYNEQFFGPGTRLTVL.

The chain carries TRBV12-3 or TRBV12-4 and TRBJ1-3; a weak D match, TRBD1 (5 bases). CDR3 length equals 15 residues. V was pared by 6 bases and J by 0 bases, with 12 bases between. The CDR3 spells CASRKDSHSGNTIYF. Here the CDR3 DNA reads TGTGCCAGCAGAAAAGACAGCCACTCTGGAAACACCATATATTTT.

This chain joins TRBV7-3 and TRBJ2-3; 16 nucleotides match TRBD2. J was trimmed by 13 bases and V by 4 bases; bases with no gene match: 8. The CDR3 covers 15 residues. Germline V gives CDR1 SGHTA, CDR2 FQGTGA. CDR3 coding DNA: TGTGCCAGCAGCTCTCCGGGACTAGCGGGGGGGCCAGAGTATTTT. Its translation: CASSSPGLAGGPEYF.

This chain uses TRBV7-2 with TRBJ2-3; D is ambiguous. Germline loops: CDR1 SGHTA, CDR2 FQGNSA. The CDR3 spans 14 residues. Trimming took 3 bases from V and 3 from J, leaving 10 bases between them. CDR3 in DNA: TGTGCCAGCAGCTTTGGTCAGTGGACAGATACGCAGTATTTT. This codes for CASSFGQWTDTQYF.

This clonotype showed up many times. V and J are TRBV18 and TRBJ1-2; 8 bases line up with TRBD1. The J segment lost 5 bases and the V segment lost 0 bases, leaving 11 bases of the junction unmatched. The CDR3 extends over 17 amino acids. Germline CDR1 is KGHSH and CDR2 is LQKENI. This CDR3 is CASSPPNGQGEGYGYTF. In DNA form, the CDR3 reads TGTGCCAGCTCACCACCGAATGGACAGGGAGAGGGGTATGGCTACACCTTC.

The sample holds a few counts of this clonotype. This chain uses TRBV15 with TRBJ2-1, with TRBD2 matching over 10 bases. Germline lookup yields CDR1 LNHNV and CDR2 YYDKDF (reference sequence). The CDR3 covers 18 residues. With V trimmed by 3 bases and J by 4 bases, 12 bases remained unmatched. The CDR3, as DNA: TGTGCCACCAGCAGGAGGAAAACCGGGACTAGCGTATACAATGAGCAGTTCTTC. It specifies CATSRRKTGTSVYNEQFF. Filled out from reference TRBV15 and TRBJ2-1, the complete variable domain reads DAMVIQNPRYQVTQFGKPVTLSCSQTLNHNVMYWYQQKSSQAPKLLFHYYDKDFNNEADTPDNFQSRRPNTSFCFLDIRSPGLGDTAMYLCATSRRKTGTSVYNEQFFGPGTRLTVL.

This clonotype has ten or more counts. The V call is TRBV25-1, the J call TRBJ1-2, with D possibly being TRBD1 (5 bases). V was cut by 5 bases and J by 9 bases, with 19 bases left in between. This CDR3 is 14 amino acids long. The germline V gene encodes CDR1 MGHDK and CDR2 SYGVNS. The CDR3 coding sequence is TGTGCCAGCAGTCCCCCCCACGGGGGGGTGAGCTACACCTTC. Translated: CASSPPHGGVSYTF.

The rearrangement links TRBV6-6 to TRBJ2-3, with unresolved D. The CDR3 totals 17 residues. Germline CDR1 MNHNY, CDR2 SVGAGI (reference sequence). Trimming pared 0 bases from V and 3 bases from J, leaving 16 bases between. DNA for the CDR3: TGTGCCAGCAGTTACTCTGGAAGGAACGAGGAAACAGATACGCAGTATTTT. The encoded protein is CASSYSGRNEETDTQYF.

This clonotype was seen a handful of times. The V call is TRBV12-3 or TRBV12-4, the J call TRBJ2-5; D ambiguous. The V end was cut by 4 bases, the J end by 2 bases, with 11 bases between. This CDR3 spans 14 amino acids. The CDR3 region is CASSSLTAQETQYF. CDR3 DNA sequence: TGTGCCAGCAGTTCCCTGACGGCACAAGAGACCCAGTACTTC.

This clonotype was seen at least ten times. The rearrangement uses TRBV6-1 and TRBJ1-2; TRBD1 matches at 8 bases. The length of the CDR3 is 15 residues. Germline CDR1 MNHNS, CDR2 SASEGT. The V gene end was trimmed by 3 bases and the J gene end by 3 bases; junction bases not matched to a gene: 6. The CDR3 bases are TGTGCCAGCAGTGACTGGACAGGGAAGTACTATGGCTACACCTTC. Its protein product is CASSDWTGKYYGYTF.

This clonotype was seen at least ten times. The V call is TRBV6-4, the J call TRBJ2-3; tentative D call: TRBD2 (7 bases). CDR1 MRHNA and CDR2 SNTAGT come from the germline V gene. Trimming stripped 2 bases from V and 0 bases from J, with 12 bases between. The CDR3 consists of 16 residues. The DNA of the CDR3 is TGTGCCAGCAGTGACGTCGCGGGGGCCAGCACAGATACGCAGTATTTT. Its translation: CASSDVAGASTDTQYF.

This clonotype was recorded at least ten times. This sequence joins TRBV6-5 and TRBJ2-7; no clear D. The CDR3 covers 13 residues. Germline V gene data show CDR1 as MNHEY and CDR2 as SVGAGI. Trimming cost V 2 bases and J 1 base, with 6 bases left between them. In DNA, the CDR3 is TGTGCCAGCAGTTACGCGTTTTCCTACGAGCAGTACTTC. Translating gives CASSYAFSYEQYF.

V is TRBV6-2 or TRBV6-3 and J is TRBJ2-6; no clear D gene. The CDR3 extends over 14 amino acids. Trimming removed 4 bases at V and 0 bases at J, with 4 bases between. Per the germline V gene, CDR1 is MNHEY and CDR2 is SVGEGT. The CDR3 here is CASSSDSGANVLTF. The CDR3 region has the DNA TGTGCCAGCAGTTCCGACTCTGGGGCCAACGTCCTGACTTTC.

This clonotype occurred a few times. J is TRBJ2-5 and V is TRBV28, with TRBD2 identical over 8 bases. V was clipped by 8 bases and J by 5 bases; unmatched bases: 13. Germline assignment: CDR1 MDHEN and CDR2 SYDVKM. There are 15 residues in the CDR3. The CDR3 DNA sequence: TGTGCCAGCCATCGTTTCGGGGGGGGCCTTGAGACCCAGTACTTC. It yields the protein CASHRFGGGLETQYF. The full variable domain, in which reference TRBV28 and TRBJ2-5 provide the parts outside the CDR3, is DVKVTQSSRYLVKRTGEKVFLECVQDMDHENMFWYRQDPGLGLRLIYFSYDVKMKEKGDIPEGYSVSREKKERFSLILESASTNQTSMYLCASHRFGGGLETQYFGPGTRLLVL.

The table lists this clonotype with many counts. The chain combines TRBV18 with TRBJ2-7; TRBD1 matches at 7 bases. V lost 6 bases to trimming and J lost 0 bases; unmatched junction nucleotides: 5. Germline V CDR1 and CDR2: KGHSH, LQKENI. The CDR3 is made up of 14 amino acids. CDR3 nucleotide sequence: TGTGCCAGCTCCCCCGGGACAGACTCCTACGAGCAGTACTTC. It codes for CASSPGTDSYEQYF. Together with reference TRBV18 and TRBJ2-7, the CDR3 gives the full variable domain: NAGVMQNPRHLVRRRGQEARLRCSPMKGHSHVYWYRQLPEEGLKFMVYLQKENIIDESGMPKERFSAEFPKEGPSILRIQQVVRGDSAAYFCASSPGTDSYEQYFGPGTRLTVT.

This clonotype was detected a few times. V usage is TRBV29-1 and J usage is TRBJ2-7, with TRBD2 identical over 13 bases. V lost 3 bases to trimming and J lost 5 bases; unmatched junction nucleotides: 4. The CDR3 sequence is 14 residues long. CDR1 is SQVTM, CDR2 ANQGSEA, per germline. CDR3 nucleotide sequence: TGCAGCGTTGATGGGGGGACTAGCGGGGACGAGCAGTACTTC. It encodes CSVDGGTSGDEQYF.

This clonotype was observed a few times. V gene TRBV6-5 combines with J gene TRBJ2-2; the D call may be TRBD1 or TRBD2 (5 bases each). Trimming pared 4 bases from V and 0 bases from J, leaving 12 bases between. CDR1 is MNHEY, CDR2 SVGAGI, per germline. This CDR3 spans 16 amino acids. CDR3 residues: CASSSPGRSNTGELFF. The CDR3 nucleotides read TGTGCCAGCAGTTCCCCGGGACGGTCGAACACCGGGGAGCTGTTTTTT.

The chain uses TRBV7-2 and TRBJ1-4; a possible D gene is TRBD1 (6 bases). With 4 bases removed from V and 3 bases from J, the gap between germline ends came to 12 bases. From germline, CDR1 is SGHTA and CDR2 FQGNSA. The CDR3 runs 15 residues. This CDR3 reads CASSSNRVANEKLFF. CDR3 DNA sequence: TGTGCCAGCAGCTCAAACAGGGTAGCTAATGAAAAACTGTTTTTT.

This clonotype was detected many times. This chain links TRBV6-5 with TRBJ2-6; D is undetermined. V dropped 5 bases and J dropped 0 bases, with 8 bases sitting between them. From germline, CDR1 is MNHEY and CDR2 SVGAGI. This CDR3 is 15 amino acids long. The chain's CDR3 is CASSQEHSGANVLTF. Written as DNA, the CDR3 is TGTGCCAGCAGTCAAGAACACTCTGGGGCCAACGTCCTGACTTTC.

This clonotype was seen more than once but under ten times. The chain has TRBV11-3 and TRBJ1-2; perhaps TRBD1 as D (6 bases). CDR3 length: 15 amino acids. V lost 4 bases and J lost 0, with 12 bases in between. The germline CDR1 and CDR2 sequences are SGHNT and YENEEA. DNA for the CDR3: TGTGCCAGCAGCTATAGGGACAAGACTAACTATGGCTACACCTTC. It specifies CASSYRDKTNYGYTF.

This clonotype has just a few counts. This chain uses TRBV29-1 with TRBJ2-3; D possibly corresponds to TRBD2 (6 bases). Trimming removed 4 bases at V and 2 bases at J, with 13 bases between. CDR1 SQVTM and CDR2 ANQGSEA come from the germline V gene. The CDR3 is 14 residues long. CDR3 sequence: CSVGGVSNTDTQYF. CDR3 in DNA: TGCAGCGTTGGGGGGGTTTCGAACACAGATACGCAGTATTTT.

The chain uses TRBV7-9 and TRBJ2-1; 8 bases line up with TRBD1. The CDR3 is made up of 15 amino acids. The V gene's germline CDR1 is SEHNR and CDR2 FQNEAQ (reference sequence). V shed 7 bases and J 4 bases; nucleotides not matched to a gene: 9. CDR3 bases: TGTGCCAGCATCGCTACCGGGACAGGATACAATGAGCAGTTCTTC. Translation: CASIATGTGYNEQFF.